The 8 T cell receptor beta chains reported below all come from one sample, sequenced in a study of T cells expressing NK-cell markers. TCRdb reprocessed the 5' RACE reads and keeps a single row for each CDR3 protein, giving no DNA. The data show some 150,000 distinct CDR3 sequences, and the top ten clones hold roughly 12%. Material for sequencing was blood T cells: a sorted CD56 or NKG2C T cell subset, CD4+ or CD8+ T cells, or bulk PBMC T cells (not recorded which). The receptors stem from a man younger than 30 in good health.

This rearrangement joins TRBV19 to TRBJ2-1; the TCRdb call, TRBD1, lacks DNA for checking. The germline CDR1 and CDR2 sequences are LNHDA and SQIVND (reference sequence). CDR3 length: 15 amino acids. This chain's CDR3 is CASMSGQNSYNEQFF.

V is TRBV12-3 or TRBV12-4 and J is TRBJ2-2; checking the TCRdb D call of TRBD2 is not possible without DNA. This CDR3 has 15 residues. The CDR3 sequence is CASSDPLAGAGELFF.

V gene TRBV11-2 combines with J gene TRBJ1-4; TCRdb outputs TRBD1, but without DNA this stays unchecked. The CDR3 extends over 15 amino acids. Germline V gene data show CDR1 as SGHAT and CDR2 as FQNNGV. Here the CDR3 reads CASSRLDRANEKLFF.

The chain has TRBV30 and TRBJ2-7; TCRdb lists TRBD2, though no DNA is available to test this call. The germline CDR1 and CDR2 sequences are GTSNPN and SVGIG (reference sequence). The CDR3 loop spans 12 amino acids. CDR3 region: CAWTGGGSFRYF.

The chain couples TRBV2 to TRBJ2-5; there is no DNA to check the TCRdb D call of TRBD1. Germline loops: CDR1 SNHLY, CDR2 FYNNEI. The CDR3 runs to 12 residues. The CDR3 sequence is CASTYGGETQYF.

The chain employs TRBV18 and TRBJ2-1; absent DNA, TCRdb's TRBD1 call cannot be checked. The CDR3 contains 17 residues. CDR1 and CDR2 (germline): KGHSH, LQKENI. CDR3 region: CASSPRKTGAGHNEQFF.

The gene calls are TRBV7-8 and TRBJ2-1; TCRdb's D call, TRBD2, is unchecked because there is no DNA. CDR3 length: 16 residues. In germline, CDR1 is SGHVS, CDR2 FQNEAQ. This chain's CDR3 is CASSSSIGTFYNEQFF.

The J gene is TRBJ1-1, the V gene TRBV4-1; TCRdb selects TRBD1, and the lack of DNA leaves this call unchecked. CDR1 and CDR2 (germline): MGHRA, YSYEKL. The CDR3 length is 14 residues. CDR3: CASSPHRDGTEAFF.